This TCR beta chain is from a study of cytomegalovirus exposure and HLA in healthy donors. Study results and limitations: Segments of the TCR beta V type were, in most cases, productive about 87% or about 30% of the time in an earlier analysis.

A remark on this clone: Its target is unknown.

Primers for the PCR totalled 60 Vbeta and 13 Jbeta. Libraries were prepared by immunoSEQ multiplex PCR; TCRdb keeps only in-frame clonotypes and omits some of them. The sample lists 150,000 to 200,000 clones, 85% occurring once. The sequence came from a boy aged 2 to 10 in good health and CMV-seronegative. The sample comprised PBMCs.

CDR3 residues: CAGRQGEDSPLHF. The CDR3 nucleotides are TGTGCCGGACGACAGGGGGAGGATTCACCCCTCCACTTT. J is TRBJ1-6 and V is TRBV30; TRBD1 matches at 9 bases. There are 13 residues in the CDR3. Germline V gives CDR1 GTSNPN, CDR2 SVGIG (reference sequence). V gave up 8 bases and J gave up 8 bases; unmatched junction bases: 7.